This passage covers 12 T cell receptor beta chains from one sample sequenced in a study of control samples from healthy donors and cancer patients. Clones were sequenced by immunoSEQ multiplex PCR, and TCRdb holds only the in-frame ones, with some missing. The data hold around 130,000 clones, with less than 95% observed a single time. Sequencing used blood. Source of these receptors: a man between 18 and 29 years old in good health.

This clone is a singleton in its sample. The V and J genes are TRBV10-1 and TRBJ2-1; 8 bases match TRBD2. The trim removed 2 bases at V and 8 bases at J, leaving 5 bases unmatched. Germline values: CDR1 WNHNN, CDR2 SYGVQD (reference sequence). The CDR3 runs to 14 residues. The CDR3 coding sequence is TGCGCCAGCAGTGAGCGGGGGGGTAGCGATGAGCAGTTCTTC. It codes for CASSERGGSDEQFF.

The V and J genes are TRBV19 and TRBJ1-3; 7 positions agree with TRBD1. The germline V gene encodes CDR1 LNHDA and CDR2 SQIVND (reference sequence). CDR3 length: 16 amino acids. The V and J ends lost 4 bases and 1 base, in that order; junction bases with no gene match: 7. CDR3 in amino acids: CASSTKTGRSGNTIYF. CDR3 coding DNA: TGTGCCAGTAGTACGAAGACAGGGAGGTCTGGAAACACCATATATTTT.

V and J are TRBV6-1 and TRBJ2-1; 12 bases line up with TRBD2. This CDR3 region has 16 residues. Germline V gives CDR1 MNHNS, CDR2 SASEGT. Trimming at V came to 1 base and at J to 10 bases, leaving 8 bases not matched to a gene. The CDR3 DNA reads as TGTGCCAGCAGTGAAGTACCTAGCGGGGGGGCTATCGAGCAGTTCTTC. This codes for CASSEVPSGGAIEQFF.

The V gene is TRBV2, the J gene TRBJ1-4; perhaps TRBD1 as D (6 bases). V lost 6 bases and J lost 4, with 12 bases in between. The germline CDR1 and CDR2 sequences are SNHLY and FYNNEI. The CDR3 is 14 residues long. The CDR3 sequence: CASSRQVINEKLFF. The CDR3 DNA follows: TGTGCCAGCAGCCGACAGGTGATTAATGAAAAACTGTTTTTT. Full variable domain (missing parts from reference TRBV2 and TRBJ1-4): EPEVTQTPSHQVTQMGQEVILRCVPISNHLYFYWYRQILGQKVEFLVSFYNNEISEKSEIFDDQFSVERPDGSNFTLKIRSTKLEDSAMYFCASSRQVINEKLFFGSGTQLSVL.

J is TRBJ1-1 and V is TRBV9; no reliable D call. This CDR3 has 13 residues. The germline gives CDR1 SGDLS, CDR2 YYNGEE. The germline V and J ends were trimmed by 0 bases and 8 bases, with 11 bases remaining between them. CDR3 in DNA: TGTGCCAGCAGCGTAGAAACATCGAGGGAAGCTTTCTTT. It is translated as CASSVETSREAFF.

A few counts support this clone. Other DNA sequences from this sample encode an identical CDR3 as well. CDR3 DNA: TGTGCCAGCAGCTTTCCTGGGACAGGGGATAACTATGGCTACACCTTC. It translates to CASSFPGTGDNYGYTF. The chain is built from TRBV7-9 and TRBJ1-2; 10 bases align to TRBD1. This CDR3 contains 16 residues. Looked up from germline, CDR1 is SEHNR and CDR2 is FQNEAQ (reference sequence). J gave up 1 base and V 3 bases, and 5 bases lay outside the gene matches.

The rearrangement uses TRBV28 and TRBJ1-2; D remains ambiguous. The CDR3 consists of 13 residues. V dropped 3 bases and J dropped 4 bases, with 9 bases sitting between them. The germline gives CDR1 MDHEN, CDR2 SYDVKM. CDR3 residues: CASSFRFSYGYTF. CDR3 bases: TGTGCCAGCAGTTTTCGGTTTAGCTATGGCTACACCTTC.

This clone showed up just once. This chain links TRBV29-1 with TRBJ1-5; the D is unclear. Per germline, CDR1 SQVTM and CDR2 ANQGSEA. V was shortened by 4 bases and J by 2 bases, with 9 bases between the two germline ends. This CDR3 comprises 13 residues. CDR3 sequence: CSVVYGGNQPQHF. CDR3 sequence (DNA): TGCAGCGTTGTATACGGGGGCAATCAGCCCCAGCATTTT.

This clone was seen just once. Within the sample, other DNA sequences also encode this same CDR3. This chain connects TRBV30 to TRBJ2-6, with D unresolved. Germline CDR1 is GTSNPN and CDR2 is SVGIG (reference sequence). The V end was cut by 3 bases, the J end by 0 bases, with 3 bases between. The CDR3 loop spans 13 amino acids. The CDR3 is CAWRNSGANVLTF. The CDR3 region has the DNA TGTGCCTGGAGGAACTCTGGGGCCAACGTCCTGACTTTC.

The chain combines TRBV9 with TRBJ1-2, with D possibly being TRBD1 (5 bases). V lost 1 base and J 1 base, leaving 11 bases between the germline ends. This CDR3 comprises 15 residues. The germline gives CDR1 SGDLS, CDR2 YYNGEE. The CDR3, as DNA: TGTGCCAGCAGCGTAAGCCAGGGAGATAACTATGGCTACACCTTC. Translating it yields CASSVSQGDNYGYTF.

The CDR3 region is CATSRPGGEAETQYF. CDR3 nucleotides: TGTGCCACCAGCAGGCCAGGGGGCGAGGCAGAGACCCAGTACTTC. The chain uses TRBV15 and TRBJ2-5, with 8 bases matching TRBD1. This CDR3 has 15 residues. V lost 3 bases, J lost 4 bases, and 7 bases stayed unmatched. The germline V gene has CDR1 LNHNV and CDR2 YYDKDF (reference sequence).

The chain uses TRBV6-1 and TRBJ1-5; unclear D gene. Deletions cut 2 bases from V and 0 bases from J, with 8 bases between. The V gene's germline CDR1 is MNHNS and CDR2 SASEGT. This CDR3 has 15 amino acids. In DNA form, the CDR3 reads TGTGCCAGCAGTGAATCGGAATATAGCAATCAGCCCCAGCATTTT. Residues: CASSESEYSNQPQHF.